The 4 T cell receptor beta chains in this list originate from one sample, sequenced in a study of early T cells in non-severe SARS-CoV-2 infection. TCRdb processed the 5' RACE reads anew with MiXCR; each CDR3 protein has one entry. The table has more than 25,000 distinct CDR3 sequences, about 4.2% seen once. Sequences were obtained from whole blood. The receptors here all came from an adult who was a healthcare worker with PCR-confirmed SARS-CoV-2 infection or an uninfected control (not recorded which).

This clonotype turned up a few times. The V and J genes are TRBV12-3 or TRBV12-4 and TRBJ2-3, with 8 bases identical to TRBD1. CDR3 length: 14 amino acids. The J segment lost 3 bases and the V segment lost 6 bases, leaving 5 bases of the junction unmatched. CDR3 amino acids: CASRQGATTDTQYF. CDR3 coding DNA: TGTGCCAGCAGGCAGGGGGCAACGACAGATACGCAGTATTTT.

This clonotype was detected only a few times. The J gene is TRBJ1-4, the V gene TRBV28, with D perhaps matching TRBD1 (5 bases). The CDR3 is 15 residues long. Germline CDR1 reads MDHEN; CDR2 reads SYDVKM. V lost 4 bases and J lost 6, with 15 bases in between. This chain's CDR3 is CASSSWEKGHEKLFF. CDR3 DNA sequence: TGTGCCAGCAGTTCCTGGGAAAAGGGGCATGAAAAACTGTTTTTT.

At least ten counts were recorded for this clonotype. This chain's CDR3 is CASSLGGDNEQFF. The CDR3, as DNA: TGTGCCAGCAGTTTGGGAGGGGACAATGAGCAGTTCTTC. The V gene is TRBV28, the J gene TRBJ2-1, with 7 bases fitting TRBD2. V dropped 3 bases and J dropped 5; count of bases not matched to a gene: 1. Germline V lookup: CDR1 MDHEN, CDR2 SYDVKM. There are 13 residues in the CDR3. Full variable domain (remainder filled in from reference TRBV28 and TRBJ2-1): DVKVTQSSRYLVKRTGEKVFLECVQDMDHENMFWYRQDPGLGLRLIYFSYDVKMKEKGDIPEGYSVSREKKERFSLILESASTNQTSMYLCASSLGGDNEQFFGPGTRLTVL.

This clonotype appeared many times. V is TRBV3-1 and J is TRBJ1-3; D remains ambiguous. V dropped 7 bases and J dropped 2 bases, with 12 bases sitting between them. Germline V gene lookup returns CDR1 LGHDT and CDR2 YNNKEL (reference sequence). The CDR3 extends over 14 amino acids. The CDR3 sequence is CASTRSAAGNTIYF. The DNA for the CDR3 is TGTGCCAGCACCCGGTCGGCCGCTGGAAACACCATATATTTT.